These 18 T cell receptor beta chains originate from one sample sequenced in a study of shared clonotypes between healthy human individuals. Naivety among CD8 cells was defined by CD45RO negativity and positive CCR7 selection, thereby excluding terminally differentiated effector memory CD45RA+ cells. Using immunoSEQ multiplex PCR, the repertoire was profiled, and TCRdb retains in-frame clones only, with some absent. The sample yields nearly 2 million clones, roughly 94% seen once. The material sequenced was naive CD8+ T cells sorted from blood. These receptors originate from a man younger than 35 in good health.

The rearrangement uses TRBV9 and TRBJ1-1, with D possibly being TRBD1 (6 bases). CDR3 size: 15 residues. CDR1 SGDLS and CDR2 YYNGEE come from the germline V gene. The V and J ends lost 1 base and 3 bases respectively, with 13 bases between them. The CDR3 is CASSVLGGQYTEAFF. DNA of the CDR3: TGTGCCAGCAGCGTATTGGGGGGACAATACACTGAAGCTTTCTTT.

This chain connects TRBV6-6 to TRBJ2-7; TRBD1 matches 8 bases. The ends lost 5 bases at V and 4 bases at J; junction bases unmatched: 10. The CDR3 extends over 15 amino acids. CDR1 and CDR2 (germline): MNHNY, SVGAGI (reference sequence). The CDR3, as DNA: TGTGCCAGCAGTCAACCGCAGGGGGCAAGTTACGAGCAGTACTTC. It codes for CASSQPQGASYEQYF.

The chain has TRBV27 and TRBJ2-7; 7 bases agree with TRBD2. The length of the CDR3 is 15 residues. The junction had 8 bases not matched to a gene; V was cut back by 6 bases and J by 0 bases. Germline CDR1 MNHEY, CDR2 SMNVEV (reference sequence). The CDR3 bases are TGTGCCAGCAGCCCCTGGCGGGGGAGCTCCTACGAGCAGTACTTC. Translation gives CASSPWRGSSYEQYF.

The V call is TRBV19, the J call TRBJ2-3; no clear D gene. The length of the CDR3 is 15 residues. Looked up from germline, CDR1 is LNHDA and CDR2 is SQIVND (reference sequence). V lost 4 bases and J lost 0, with 11 bases in between. DNA for the CDR3: TGTGCCAGTAGTACAACAATATTTAGCACAGATACGCAGTATTTT. Its protein is CASSTTIFSTDTQYF.

The chain carries TRBV4-2 and TRBJ2-1, with D possibly being TRBD1 or TRBD2 (6 bases each). The CDR3 length is 14 residues. Germline CDR1 and CDR2: LGHNA and YNFKEQ. V lost 3 bases and J lost 5, with 11 bases in between. CDR3 sequence: CASSHIGGNNEQFF. As DNA, the CDR3 is TGTGCCAGCAGCCATATCGGGGGCAACAATGAGCAGTTCTTC.

The chain is built from TRBV11-3 and TRBJ1-2, with 8 bases that match TRBD1. In germline, CDR1 is SGHNT, CDR2 YENEEA. V shed 8 bases, J shed 5 bases, and the junction held 13 bases outside the gene matches. The CDR3 consists of 15 residues. The chain's CDR3 is CASAGGWFSNYGYTF. The CDR3 DNA reads as TGTGCCAGCGCAGGGGGCTGGTTTAGTAATTATGGCTACACCTTC.

The chain recombines TRBV4-1 with TRBJ2-7; 9 bases agree with TRBD2. This CDR3 spans 16 amino acids. The V and J ends lost 1 base and 4 bases, in that order; junction bases with no gene match: 8. The V gene's germline CDR1 is MGHRA and CDR2 YSYEKL. CDR3 bases: TGCGCCAGCAGCCAAGTCATCGCGGGAGGGCCGTACGAGCAGTACTTC. Protein sequence: CASSQVIAGGPYEQYF.

This chain links TRBV19 with TRBJ2-5; D not resolved. CDR1 is LNHDA and CDR2 is SQIVND in the germline V gene (reference sequence). This CDR3 has 15 amino acids. Trimming cost V 5 bases and J 4 bases, with 17 bases left between them. The CDR3 region is CASSPLGSYGETQYF. In nucleotides, the CDR3 is TGTGCCAGTAGTCCCCTGGGCTCCTACGGAGAGACCCAGTACTTC.

The chain carries TRBV5-6 and TRBJ2-7; TRBD1 agrees at 8 bases. The V gene's germline CDR1 is SGHDT and CDR2 YYEEEE. CDR3 length equals 15 residues. Trimming cost V 6 bases and J 6 bases; bases outside gene matches: 14. The CDR3 DNA sequence: TGTGCCAGCACCCCTGGAGGACAGGGATTCGGCGAGCAGTACTTC. It is translated as CASTPGGQGFGEQYF.

A single count supports this clone. This chain uses TRBV13 with TRBJ2-1; no clear D gene. This CDR3 has 13 amino acids. Germline-derived CDR1 and CDR2 are PRHDT and FYEKMQ (reference sequence). Between the trimmed V and J ends, which lost 6 bases and 1 base, there was a span of 7 bases. The CDR3 protein is CASRTGSYNEQFF. The CDR3 bases are TGTGCCAGCAGGACCGGGTCCTACAATGAGCAGTTCTTC.

The chain employs TRBV4-3 and TRBJ2-7, with 11 positions matching TRBD1. The CDR3 spans 15 residues. Germline CDR1 is LGHNA and CDR2 is YSLEER. V was pared by 5 bases and J by 4 bases, with 7 bases of the junction left unmatched. CDR3 region: CASSFSGTGGYEQYF. The CDR3 DNA reads as TGCGCCAGCAGCTTTTCCGGGACAGGGGGGTACGAGCAGTACTTC.

In its sample, this clone was seen once. The rearrangement uses TRBV27 and TRBJ2-3; 8 bases align to TRBD2. The V gene end was trimmed by 5 bases and the J gene end by 1 base; junction bases not matched to a gene: 8. CDR3 length equals 16 residues. Germline V gene lookup returns CDR1 MNHEY and CDR2 SMNVEV (reference sequence). The DNA for the CDR3 is TGTGCCAGCAGTCCGCGCGTACTAGCGGGCACAGATACGCAGTATTTT. Translation gives CASSPRVLAGTDTQYF.

This sequence joins TRBV6-5 and TRBJ1-5, with TRBD1 matching over 8 bases. V lost 0 bases, J lost 6 bases, and 4 bases stayed unmatched. The CDR3 runs 15 residues. From germline, CDR1 is MNHEY and CDR2 SVGAGI. In nucleotides, the CDR3 is TGTGCCAGCAGTTACTCGTCAGGGGGCGTTCAGCCCCAGCATTTT. It codes for CASSYSSGGVQPQHF.

This clone has a single count. The gene calls are TRBV5-4 and TRBJ1-2, with D uncertain. From germline, CDR1 is SGHNT and CDR2 YYREEE (reference sequence). V dropped 2 bases and J dropped 8 bases, with 10 bases sitting between them. This CDR3 is built from 12 residues. The CDR3 sequence is CASSFYLEGYTF. The CDR3 bases are TGTGCCAGCAGCTTTTACCTCGAGGGCTACACCTTC.

This clone was recorded once. This rearrangement joins TRBV15 to TRBJ2-7; D is possibly TRBD1 (7 bases). The CDR3 extends over 16 amino acids. Germline V gives CDR1 LNHNV, CDR2 YYDKDF (reference sequence). The germline V and J ends were trimmed by 3 bases and 4 bases, with 19 bases remaining between them. The CDR3 loop is CATSSVRGASEYEQYF. CDR3 sequence (DNA): TGTGCCACCAGCAGTGTCAGGGGGGCCAGTGAGTACGAGCAGTACTTC.

This chain uses TRBV11-2 with TRBJ2-5; TRBD2 aligns across 15 bases. The CDR3 has 18 residues. V was clipped by 5 bases and J by 3 bases; unmatched bases: 10. From germline, CDR1 is SGHAT and CDR2 FQNNGV. In nucleotides, the CDR3 is TGTGCCAGCAGCCCGGAAGGACTAGCGGGAGGGCCGGAAGAGACCCAGTACTTC. This gives the protein CASSPEGLAGGPEETQYF.

Concerning this clone itself: This sample also contains other DNA sequences that code for the same CDR3. The V call is TRBV4-1, the J call TRBJ2-7; a possible D gene is TRBD1 (6 bases). The CDR3 contains 15 residues. V lost 0 bases to trimming and J lost 3 bases, with 12 bases between them. CDR1 and CDR2 (germline): MGHRA, YSYEKL. This CDR3 is CASSQDSTGRYEQYF. The CDR3, as DNA: TGCGCCAGCAGCCAAGACTCGACAGGTCGCTACGAGCAGTACTTC.

This clone was found once. Other DNA sequences in this specimen translate into the identical CDR3. The V gene is TRBV23-1, the J gene TRBJ2-7; 8 bases map to TRBD1. TRBV23-1 belongs to the ORF category, with a function that is uncertain. V trimming: 0 bases; J trimming: 1 base; junction bases outside the gene matches: 8. This CDR3 is 17 amino acids long. The CDR3 reads CASSQSGTGQGSYEQYF. CDR3 bases: TGCGCCAGCAGTCAATCCGGGACAGGACAGGGATCCTACGAGCAGTACTTC.